A single sample gave rise to the 2 T cell receptor beta chains below, sequenced in a study of CD8+ T cells in alopecia areata. The authors extracted RNA and reverse transcribed it into cDNA as the sequencing template. TCRdb keeps only in-frame clones here, not all; method: immunoSEQ multiplex PCR. Of some 170,000 clones listed, approximately 59% were seen once; the top ten hold approximately 15%. Sequencing was performed on CD4+ T cells sorted from blood, taken at week 0. These TCRs come from a human donor with alopecia areata.

The chain recombines TRBV5-1 with TRBJ2-6; 7 nucleotides agree with TRBD2. The CDR3 loop spans 16 amino acids. Germline V gene sequence: CDR1 SGHRS, CDR2 YFSETQ. The V segment lost 2 bases and the J segment 2 bases; nucleotides outside the gene matches: 4. This chain's CDR3 is CASSLREVAGANVLTF. CDR3 sequence (DNA): TGCGCCAGCAGCTTACGGGAGGTAGCTGGGGCCAACGTCCTGACTTTC.

The rearrangement links TRBV6-5 to TRBJ1-2, with a tentative D call TRBD1 (6 bases). The CDR3 runs 13 residues. In germline, CDR1 is MNHEY, CDR2 SVGAGI. V was shortened by 7 bases and J by 13 bases, with 22 bases between the two germline ends. The CDR3: CASTTSRGGLCTF. For the CDR3, the DNA is TGTGCCAGCACCACATCCAGGGGAGGCCTTTGCACCTTC.